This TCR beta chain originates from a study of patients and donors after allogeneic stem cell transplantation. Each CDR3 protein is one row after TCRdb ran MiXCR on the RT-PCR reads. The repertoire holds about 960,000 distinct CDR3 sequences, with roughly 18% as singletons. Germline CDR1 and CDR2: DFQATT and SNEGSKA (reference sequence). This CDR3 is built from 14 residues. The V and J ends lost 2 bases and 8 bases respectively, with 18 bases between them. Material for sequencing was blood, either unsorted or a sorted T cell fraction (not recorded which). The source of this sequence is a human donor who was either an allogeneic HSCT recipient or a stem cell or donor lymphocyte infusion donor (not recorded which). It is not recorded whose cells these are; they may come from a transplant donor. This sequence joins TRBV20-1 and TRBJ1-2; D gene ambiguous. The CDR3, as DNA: TGCAGTGCTAGATTGAACGGGAAAACCTACGGCTACACCTTC. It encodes CSARLNGKTYGYTF.